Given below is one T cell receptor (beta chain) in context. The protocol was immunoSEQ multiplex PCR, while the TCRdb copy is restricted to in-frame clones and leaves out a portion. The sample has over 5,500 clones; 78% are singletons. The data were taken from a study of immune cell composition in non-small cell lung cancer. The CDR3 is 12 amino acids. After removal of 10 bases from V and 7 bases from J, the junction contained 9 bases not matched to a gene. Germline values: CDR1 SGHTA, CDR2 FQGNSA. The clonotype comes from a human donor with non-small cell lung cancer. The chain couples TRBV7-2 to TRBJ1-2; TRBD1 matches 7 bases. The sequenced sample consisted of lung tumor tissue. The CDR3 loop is CAIPKGARGYTF. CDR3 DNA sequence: TGTGCCATTCCAAAGGGGGCCCGTGGCTACACCTTC.